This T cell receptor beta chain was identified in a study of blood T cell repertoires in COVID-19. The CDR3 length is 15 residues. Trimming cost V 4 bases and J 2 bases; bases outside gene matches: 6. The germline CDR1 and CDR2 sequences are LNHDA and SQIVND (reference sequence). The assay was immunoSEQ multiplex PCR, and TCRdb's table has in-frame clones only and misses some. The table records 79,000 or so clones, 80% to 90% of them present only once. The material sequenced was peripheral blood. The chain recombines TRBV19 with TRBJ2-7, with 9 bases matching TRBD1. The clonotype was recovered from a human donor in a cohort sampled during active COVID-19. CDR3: CASSKGQGGPYEQYF. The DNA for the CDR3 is TGTGCCAGTAGTAAGGGACAGGGAGGCCCCTACGAGCAGTACTTC.